Listed below are T cell receptor beta chains from one sample, sequenced in a study of molecular identifiers for immune sequencing clone quantification. TCRdb used MiXCR to reprocess the PCR reads, holding one entry per CDR3 protein. The sample includes tens of thousands of distinct CDR3 sequences, 15% to 20% of them seen just once. Sequencing was performed on naive CD8+ T cells from blood, with Jurkat cell RNA spiked in. These receptors were taken from a human donor in good health. Some libraries in this study had Jurkat cell RNA spiked in. Both conserved end residues are part of each CDR3. The D gene is left open where the match is weak. Some rows have no size entry. The others give once, few or many, or a class for an expanded clone.

few	TRBV20-1	-	TRBJ2-7	TGCAGTGCTAGAGATCACAGATCCTACGAGCAGTACTTC	CSARDHRSYEQYF
-	TRBV7-6	TRBD2	TRBJ2-1	TGTGCCAGCAGCTCTCAATTCGGGAGCGGGGAGGAAGATGAGCAGTTCTTC	CASSSQFGSGEEDEQFF
many	TRBV7-8	-	TRBJ2-1	TGTGCCAGCAGCTCCCACCAGGGAGGCAATGAGCAGTTCTTC	CASSSHQGGNEQFF
many	TRBV7-9	-	TRBJ2-1	TGTGCCAGCAGCAACCTCAATGAGCAGTTCTTC	CASSNLNEQFF
many	TRBV10-2	-	TRBJ2-7	TGCGCCAGCAGGCGGGACTCCTACGAGCAGTACTTC	CASRRDSYEQYF
many	TRBV6-6	-	TRBJ2-3	TGTGCCAGCAGCCGAGCAGGGGATCCAGATACGCAGTATTTT	CASSRAGDPDTQYF
many	TRBV29-1	-	TRBJ2-1	TGCAGCGTTGAAGAGGAGAAATTTGAGCAGTTCTTC	CSVEEEKFEQFF
many	TRBV7-9	TRBD2	TRBJ2-7	TGTGCCAGCAGCTCGCGTAGCGGGAGGGCCTTTCGGGAGCAGTACTTC	CASSSRSGRAFREQYF
many	TRBV4-2	TRBD1	TRBJ2-7	TGTGCCAGCAGCCAGGGACAGGGAATGTACGAGCAGTACTTC	CASSQGQGMYEQYF
many	TRBV4-3	-	TRBJ1-2	TGCGCCAGCAGCCAAGATCGGGGGGGCTATGGCTACACCTTC	CASSQDRGGYGYTF
many	TRBV13	-	TRBJ2-1	TGTGCCAGCAGCTTAGAGATGGGCGGGAATGAGCAGTTCTTC	CASSLEMGGNEQFF
-	TRBV14	-	TRBJ1-1	TGTGCCAGCAGCCAAGGGAAAGGTCAGACTGAAGCTTTCTTT	CASSQGKGQTEAFF
many	TRBV10-2	-	TRBJ2-3	TGCGCCAGCAGTGAAGGGCCAAGCACAGATACGCAGTATTTT	CASSEGPSTDTQYF
-	TRBV11-2	-	TRBJ2-7	TGTGCCAGCAGCATGACTGGTCTGGGGACCTACTTC	CASSMTGLGTYF
many	TRBV15	-	TRBJ2-1	TGTGCCACCAGAGGGGATGGCAATGAGCAGTTCTTC	CATRGDGNEQFF
many	TRBV4-2	-	TRBJ2-7	TGTGCCAGCAGCCAAGGGAACGAGCAGTACTTC	CASSQGNEQYF
many	TRBV13	-	TRBJ1-1	TGTGCCAGCAGCTTGGGGCGCGCTGAAGCTTTCTTT	CASSLGRAEAFF
many	TRBV20-1	TRBD1	TRBJ1-5	TGCAGTGCTAGACCGATGGACAGGGGACCGAATCAGCCCCAGCATTTT	CSARPMDRGPNQPQHF
few	TRBV27	TRBD2	TRBJ2-5	TGTGCCAGCAGACTAGCGGGAGAAGAGACCCAGTACTTC	CASRLAGEETQYF
many	TRBV7-6	-	TRBJ2-7	TGTGCCAGCAGCTTGGCGCCTGACGGCGTCGAGCAGTACTTC	CASSLAPDGVEQYF
-	TRBV7-9	TRBD1	TRBJ2-7	TGTGCCAGCAGCCCGCGGGACAGGTTTTACGAGCAGTACTTC	CASSPRDRFYEQYF
many	TRBV7-9	-	TRBJ2-3	TGTGCCAGCATGGGTCAAGCGGTCCACACAGATACGCAGTATTTT	CASMGQAVHTDTQYF
many	TRBV7-3	TRBD2	TRBJ2-1	TGTGCCAGCAGCCCCGATACTAGCGGTTACAATGAGCAGTTCTTC	CASSPDTSGYNEQFF
many	TRBV6-2/TRBV6-3	-	TRBJ2-3	TGTGCCAGCAGGGACGGGGGCTGGCACACAGATACGCAGTATTTT	CASRDGGWHTDTQYF
many	TRBV7-8	-	TRBJ2-1	TGTGCCAGCAGCTCAAACCCACTAGTCTATGAGCAGTTCTTC	CASSSNPLVYEQFF
many	TRBV10-3	-	TRBJ2-3	TGTGCCATCAGTGTTCGGCTAGCCCATAGCACAGATACGCAGTATTTT	CAISVRLAHSTDTQYF
many	TRBV3-1	-	TRBJ2-1	TGTGCCAGCAGCCAAGATAGGAGGACTGAGCAGTTCTTC	CASSQDRRTEQFF
-	TRBV12-3/TRBV12-4	TRBD1	TRBJ2-7	TGTGCCAGCAGTTTGATTGGACAGGCCTACGAGCAGTACTTC	CASSLIGQAYEQYF
many	TRBV4-3	TRBD1	TRBJ2-3	TGCGCCAGCAGCTCACGGGACAGGGTCACAGATACGCAGTATTTT	CASSSRDRVTDTQYF
many	TRBV11-3	TRBD1	TRBJ1-1	TGTGCCAGCAGCCCAGGGGGGGAGGGCACTGAAGCTTTCTTT	CASSPGGEGTEAFF
few	TRBV9	-	TRBJ2-6	TGTGCCAGCAGCGTATCTATTCCTGGGGCCAACGTCCTGACTTTC	CASSVSIPGANVLTF
-	TRBV28	-	TRBJ2-5	TGTGCCAGCACCGGGGACAATAGGGAGACCCAGTACTTC	CASTGDNRETQYF
many	TRBV12-5	-	TRBJ2-4	TGTGCTAGTGGTCAGGCCCCAGCGGCGCAAAACATTCAGTACTTC	CASGQAPAAQNIQYF
few	TRBV11-2	TRBD1	TRBJ1-2	TGTGCCAGCAGCTCTAGCGGGACAGGGGGCTATGGCTACACCTTC	CASSSSGTGGYGYTF
few	TRBV4-1	TRBD2	TRBJ2-1	TGCGCCAGCAGCCAACGACTAGCGGGAGGCCTTGACAATGAGCAGTTCTTC	CASSQRLAGGLDNEQFF
many	TRBV27	TRBD1	TRBJ2-7	TGTGCCAGCAGATTAAACAGGGGGCTTTACGAGCAGTACTTC	CASRLNRGLYEQYF
-	TRBV2	-	TRBJ2-5	TGTGCCAGCAGTGTCCCAACCCCCTCCGTTGTGGGAGGGGGGGATCAAGAGACCCAGTACTTC	CASSVPTPSVVGGGDQETQYF
-	TRBV5-2	-	TRBJ1-5	TGTGTCAGAAGCCTGAGGGACAGAGTCGGCAATCAGCCCCAGCATTTT	CVRSLRDRVGNQPQHF
many	TRBV20-1	TRBD2	TRBJ2-1	TGCAGTGCTAGAGGACTAGCGGGAGGTATAAATGAGCAGTTCTTC	CSARGLAGGINEQFF
many	TRBV9	-	TRBJ2-1	TGTGCCAGCAGCGTAGGAATGGGAGTGGCAGTCTTC	CASSVGMGVAVF
many	TRBV24-1	-	TRBJ1-2	TGTGCCACCAGTGATTTGTTAGGCTACACCTTC	CATSDLLGYTF
many	TRBV11-2	-	TRBJ2-7	TGTGCCAGCAGCTTGCCTCTAGCGTACTCCTCCTACGAGCAGTACTTC	CASSLPLAYSSYEQYF
many	TRBV5-4	-	TRBJ1-5	TGTGCCAGCAGCTTTGGGGGCAATCAGCCCCAGCATTTT	CASSFGGNQPQHF
-	TRBV12-5	-	TRBJ2-2	TGTGCTAGTGGTTTGGATCTGGACCTAAACACCGGGGAGCTGTCTTTT	CASGLDLDLNTGELSF
few	TRBV27	-	TRBJ2-3	TGTGCCAGCACCCTGATCGGGGGAGGAGGGGATACGCAGTATTTT	CASTLIGGGGDTQYF
few	TRBV6-2/TRBV6-3	-	TRBJ2-3	TGTGCCAGCCGGGTAGAGGATACGCAGTATTTT	CASRVEDTQYF
many	TRBV20-1	TRBD2	TRBJ2-7	TGCAGTGCAAGGACTAGAATGAGCTACGAGCAGTACTTC	CSARTRMSYEQYF
-	TRBV7-7	TRBD2	TRBJ2-1	TGTGCCGGCAGCTTACTAGCGGGAGGGGCCGATGAGCAGTTCTTC	CAGSLLAGGADEQFF
many	TRBV19	-	TRBJ1-5	TGTGCCAGTAGTATCTGGGACGGAGGGAGTCAGCCCCAGCATTTT	CASSIWDGGSQPQHF
many	TRBV7-9	-	TRBJ1-1	TGTGCCAGCAGCCCCGAGGGCACGGGTGAAGCTTTCTTT	CASSPEGTGEAFF
many	TRBV5-4	-	TRBJ2-3	TGTGCCAGCAGCCGAATCACAGGAAGCACAGATACGCAGTATTTT	CASSRITGSTDTQYF
many	TRBV4-3	-	TRBJ1-1	TGCGCCAGCAGCCAAGATAGGGTTGCTGAAGCTTTCTTT	CASSQDRVAEAFF
many	TRBV4-3	-	TRBJ2-1	TGCGCCAGCAGCCAAGAGGTGGGAGTGGGCAATGAGCAGTTCTTC	CASSQEVGVGNEQFF
many	TRBV9	-	TRBJ1-3	TGTGCCAGCAGCCCAGGCTATGTGAGCTCTGGAAACACCATATATTTT	CASSPGYVSSGNTIYF